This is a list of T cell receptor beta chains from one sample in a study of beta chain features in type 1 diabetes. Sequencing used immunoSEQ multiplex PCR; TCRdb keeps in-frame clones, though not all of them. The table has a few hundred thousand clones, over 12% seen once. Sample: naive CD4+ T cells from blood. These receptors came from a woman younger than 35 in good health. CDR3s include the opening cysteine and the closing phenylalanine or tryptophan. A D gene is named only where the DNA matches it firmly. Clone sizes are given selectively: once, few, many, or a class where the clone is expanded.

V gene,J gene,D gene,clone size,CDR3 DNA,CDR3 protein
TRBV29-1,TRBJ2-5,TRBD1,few,TGCAGCGTTGGGGGACAGCTCCAAGAGACCCAGTACTTC,CSVGGQLQETQYF
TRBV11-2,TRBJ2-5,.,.,TGTGCCAGCAGCTTAGACTGGGGCAGGACGCAAGAGACCCAGTACTTC,CASSLDWGRTQETQYF
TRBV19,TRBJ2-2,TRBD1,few,TGTGCCAGTAAGTTAGACAGGGCGAACACCGGGGAGCTGTTTTTT,CASKLDRANTGELFF
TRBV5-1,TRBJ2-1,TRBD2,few,TGCGCCAGCAGCCTCGGGACTAGCGGGAACAATGAGCAGTTCTTC,CASSLGTSGNNEQFF
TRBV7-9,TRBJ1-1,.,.,TGTGCCAGCAGCTTAGGAGGAGGCACGAGAAACACTGAAGCTTTCTTT,CASSLGGGTRNTEAFF
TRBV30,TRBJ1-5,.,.,TGTGCCTGGAGTGTACGGGAGAATCAGCCCCAGCATTTT,CAWSVRENQPQHF
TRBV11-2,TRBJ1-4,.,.,TGTGCCAGCAGCCCGCCAGGGCACGCTAATGAAAAACTGTTTTTT,CASSPPGHANEKLFF
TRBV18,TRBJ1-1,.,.,TGTGCCAGCTCACCCGGGAGGCCAAGAATGAACACTGAAGCTTTCTTT,CASSPGRPRMNTEAFF
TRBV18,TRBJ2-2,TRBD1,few,TGTGCCAGCTCACCGAGGACAGGAGTGAACACCGGGGAGCTGTTTTTT,CASSPRTGVNTGELFF
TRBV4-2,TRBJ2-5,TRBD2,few,TGTGCCAGCAGCCAAGTTCTAGCGGGGGCCGAGACCCAGTACTTC,CASSQVLAGAETQYF
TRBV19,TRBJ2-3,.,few,TGTGCCAGGGGGGGACCGGCGAGCTGCACAGATACGCAGTATTTT,CARGGPASCTDTQYF
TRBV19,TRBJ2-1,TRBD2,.,TGTGCCAGTAGTATAGCTAGGACTAGCGGGTACAATGAGCAGTTCTTC,CASSIARTSGYNEQFF
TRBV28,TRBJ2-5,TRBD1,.,TGTGCCAGCAGTCCAGTTCGACGGACAGGGACAGGGACCCAGTACTTC,CASSPVRRTGTGTQYF
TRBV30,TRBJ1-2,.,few,TGTGCCTGGAGGGCGGGGGGCTTTGGCTACACCTTC,CAWRAGGFGYTF
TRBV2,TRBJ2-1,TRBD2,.,TGTGCCAGCAGCATCCTAGCGGGAGGGCCTAATGAGCAGTTCTTC,CASSILAGGPNEQFF
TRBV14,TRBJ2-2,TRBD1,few,TGTGCCAGCAGCCAAGACTCCGGGACAGTTCGGGGCACCGGGGAGCTGTTTTTT,CASSQDSGTVRGTGELFF
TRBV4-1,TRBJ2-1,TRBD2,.,TGCGCCAGCAGCCAACTTAGCGGGAGGGGCTCGGTCTTC,CASSQLSGRGSVF
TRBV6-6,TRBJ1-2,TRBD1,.,TGTGCCAGCAGTCCACAGGGGCACTATGGCTACACCTTC,CASSPQGHYGYTF
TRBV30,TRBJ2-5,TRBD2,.,TGTGCCTGGTCCGGGACTAGCGGGAGCCGGCGGGGGACCCAGTACTTC,CAWSGTSGSRRGTQYF
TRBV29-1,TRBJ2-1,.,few,TGCAGCGTTGAAGAGACTAGTTTCAATGAGCAGTTCTTC,CSVEETSFNEQFF
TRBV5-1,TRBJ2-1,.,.,TGCGCCAGCAGCTTAGGTAGCAAGAGCTCCTACAATGAGCAGTTCTTC,CASSLGSKSSYNEQFF
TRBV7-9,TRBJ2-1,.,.,TGTGCCAGCAGCTTAGGGGTTCTAGGAAGCTCCTACAATGAGCAGTTCTTC,CASSLGVLGSSYNEQFF
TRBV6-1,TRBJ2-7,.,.,TGTGCCAGCAGTTTCCCCGAGGCGGGGCAGTACTTC,CASSFPEAGQYF
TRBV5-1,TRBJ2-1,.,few,TGCGCCAGCAGCCTCGACAGCTCCTACAATGAGCAGTTCTTC,CASSLDSSYNEQFF
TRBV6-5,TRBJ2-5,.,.,TGTGCCAGCAGTTCCCTGGCCCTTCAAGAGACCCAGTACTTC,CASSSLALQETQYF
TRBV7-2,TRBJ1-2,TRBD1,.,TGTGCCAGCAGCTTAGCGACAGGGAGTTTGTATGGCTACACCTTC,CASSLATGSLYGYTF
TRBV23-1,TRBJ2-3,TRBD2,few,TGCGCCGTCTTACTAGCGTACTGCACAGATACGCAGTATTTT,CAVLLAYCTDTQYF
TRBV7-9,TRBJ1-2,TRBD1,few,TGTGCCAGCAGCCAAATGGGGACAGCCCCCGGTGGCTACACCTTC,CASSQMGTAPGGYTF
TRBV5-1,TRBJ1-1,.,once,TGCGCCAGCACCACTTCCGGGAACACTGAAGCTTTCTTT,CASTTSGNTEAFF